The T cell receptor (beta chain) under discussion was sequenced for a study of early stage breast cancer tumors (dated by TCRdb to between 2016 and 2019). For the wider study: Of the approximately 15 invasive breast tumors, eleven to twelve were found to be estrogen receptor-positive, progesterone receptor-positive and HER2-negative. Across all samples, around 2.9 million templates representing 1.2 million or so unique clonotypes were detected. Eight of the 12 ER+/PR+/HER2- tumors were invasive ductal carcinomas, while the other four were invasive lobular carcinomas. On average, each sample had about 10-fold read coverage. The research as a whole found: Repertoires from blood and normal breast were more alike than repertoires from blood and tumor, and in about 85% of the 16 patients, comparing each tissue with blood separated tumor from normal. Compared with adjacent normal breast tissue, tumors had higher clonality and approximately 2.5-fold greater T cell density. The small cohort size prevented analysis by tumor subtype. Enriched TCRB sequences shared across patients were found to be mostly commonly generated sequences that were unlikely to play an important role in the tumor microenvironment. Bulk genomic DNA sequencing of unsorted cells missed chain pairing and functional markers such as CD4, CD8 and FOXP3.

Sequences GTSNPN (CDR1) and SVGIG (CDR2) are obtained from the germline V gene (reference sequence). The CDR3 runs 14 amino acids, cysteine and phenylalanine included. The kept DNA is CDR3 alone, 42 bases in frame from the first base. Trimming takes 1 base from V and 5 bases from J, and the germline ends sit 11 bases apart. Each sample was amplified in two independent genomic DNA replicates, using approximately 0.5 ug for blood and around 1.5 ug for tumor or normal breast. Following the manufacturer's instructions, the ImmunoSeq Intro kit was used to carry out TCRB sequencing on genomic DNA. The multiplex PCR ran for 25 to 35 cycles using proprietary primers and spike-in control sequences for absolute quantification. Single-end 150-bp reads were used to sequence an 87-bp fragment covering the CDR3 and the flanking V and J genes. Seven samples, with two replicates for each sample, were multiplexed per lane of an Illumina MiSeq using version 3.0 chemistry. In the source study's methods: Raw data were processed with the vendor's proprietary pipeline, and both replicates were merged into a single result per sample. A clonotype was defined as productive rearrangements that share the same V-gene family, CDR3 amino acid sequence and J-gene segment. Clonality was computed as 1 minus the normalized Shannon entropy (Pielou evenness) of TCRB abundances. T cell density was estimated by dividing total templates by the number of input cells inferred from the DNA input amount. Recon with default parameters was used to estimate total repertoire diversity and clonality. A clonotype was considered tumor-enriched if its abundance in tumor exceeded 0.1% and was at least 32-fold higher than its abundance in normal breast. TCRdb took this table from immuneACCESS and kept in-frame rearrangements with V and J called. Such tables lack part of the clones; where checked against another copy, unresolved V genes explain under half of the gap, and the rest is unexplained. That table supplies the V and J calls and clone size; D and trimming were determined from the DNA. In this sample the table shows about 14,000 clones, around 84% of which occur a single time. Together, the top ten hold less than 5.5% of the sample.

Taken from roughly 2-4 cm away from the tumor, the adjacent normal breast tissue was rinsed with PBS and kept in prechilled RNAlater. Because of high lipid content and low cell density, roughly 100-320 mg of normal breast tissue was often needed to obtain sufficient DNA. The study profiled bulk TCR beta-chain repertoires in matched peripheral blood, tumor and adjacent normal breast tissue taken from approximately 15 patients with early-stage breast cancer. Genomic DNA was extracted with the Qiagen AllPrep DNA/RNA Mini kit. Comment on this clone: It has no known antigen specificity. There are no base qualities to consult, and no much larger clone falls within one base.

The clonotype comes from a person younger than 45 with breast cancer. Sample: normal breast tissue next to the tumor. The chain employs TRBV30 and TRBJ2-2; the D segment could be TRBD2, given 5 matching bases. The CDR3 region reads CAWSEFKRTGELFF. The nucleotides read TGTGCCTGGAGTGAATTTAAGCGGACCGGGGAGCTGTTTTTT.